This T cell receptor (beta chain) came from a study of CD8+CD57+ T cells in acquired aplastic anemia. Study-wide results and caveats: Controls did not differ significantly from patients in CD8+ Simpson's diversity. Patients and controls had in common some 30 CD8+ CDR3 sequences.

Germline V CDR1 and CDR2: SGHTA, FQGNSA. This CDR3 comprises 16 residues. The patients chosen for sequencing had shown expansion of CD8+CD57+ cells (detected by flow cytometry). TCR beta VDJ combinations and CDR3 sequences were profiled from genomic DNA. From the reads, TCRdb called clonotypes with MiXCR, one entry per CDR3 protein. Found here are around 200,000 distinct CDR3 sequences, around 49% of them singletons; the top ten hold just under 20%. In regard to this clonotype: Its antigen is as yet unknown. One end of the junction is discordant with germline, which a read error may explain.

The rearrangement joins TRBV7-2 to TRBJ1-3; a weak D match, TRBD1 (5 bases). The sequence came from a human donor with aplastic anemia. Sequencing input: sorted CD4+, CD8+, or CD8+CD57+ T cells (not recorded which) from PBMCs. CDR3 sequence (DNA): TGTGCCGGCAGCTTGCGGGGCGGGGTAGCAGGAAACACCATATATTTT. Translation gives CAGSLRGGVAGNTIYF.